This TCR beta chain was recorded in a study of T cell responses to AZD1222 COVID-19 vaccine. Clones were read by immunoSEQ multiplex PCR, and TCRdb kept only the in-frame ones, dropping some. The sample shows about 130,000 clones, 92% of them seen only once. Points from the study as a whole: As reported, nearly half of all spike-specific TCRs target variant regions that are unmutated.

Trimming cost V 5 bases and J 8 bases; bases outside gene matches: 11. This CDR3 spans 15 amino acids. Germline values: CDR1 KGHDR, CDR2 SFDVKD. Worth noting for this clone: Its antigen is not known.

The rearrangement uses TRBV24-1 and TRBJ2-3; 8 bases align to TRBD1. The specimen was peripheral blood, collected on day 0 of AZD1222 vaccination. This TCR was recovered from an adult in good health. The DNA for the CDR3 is TGTGCCACCAGTGGAGGGACAGGATCCACCCCTACGCAGTATTTT. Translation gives CATSGGTGSTPTQYF.